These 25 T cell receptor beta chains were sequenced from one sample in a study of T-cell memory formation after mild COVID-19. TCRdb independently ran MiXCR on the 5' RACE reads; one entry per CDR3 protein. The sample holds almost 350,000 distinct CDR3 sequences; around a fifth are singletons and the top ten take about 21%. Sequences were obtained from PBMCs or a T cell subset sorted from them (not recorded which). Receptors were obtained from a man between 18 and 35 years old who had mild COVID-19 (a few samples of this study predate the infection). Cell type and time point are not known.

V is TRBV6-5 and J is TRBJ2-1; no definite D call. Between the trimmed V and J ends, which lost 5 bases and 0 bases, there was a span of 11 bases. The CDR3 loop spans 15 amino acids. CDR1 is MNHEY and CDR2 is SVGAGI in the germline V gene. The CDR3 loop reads CASSRAVSSYNEQFF. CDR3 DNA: TGTGCCAGCAGTCGCGCAGTGAGCTCCTACAATGAGCAGTTCTTC.

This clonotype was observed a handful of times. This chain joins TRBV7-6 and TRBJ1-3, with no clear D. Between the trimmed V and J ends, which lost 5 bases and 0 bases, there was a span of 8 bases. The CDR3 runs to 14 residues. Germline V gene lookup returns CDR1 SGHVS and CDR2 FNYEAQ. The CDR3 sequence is CASSPDPSGNTIYF. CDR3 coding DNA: TGTGCCAGCAGCCCGGACCCCTCTGGAAACACCATATATTTT.

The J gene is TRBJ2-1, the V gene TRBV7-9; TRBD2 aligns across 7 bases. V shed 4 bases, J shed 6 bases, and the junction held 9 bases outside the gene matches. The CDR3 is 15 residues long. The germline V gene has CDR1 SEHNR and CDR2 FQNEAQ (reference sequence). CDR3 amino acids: CASSWSGETVNEQFF. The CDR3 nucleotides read TGTGCCAGCAGCTGGAGCGGGGAGACGGTCAATGAGCAGTTCTTC.

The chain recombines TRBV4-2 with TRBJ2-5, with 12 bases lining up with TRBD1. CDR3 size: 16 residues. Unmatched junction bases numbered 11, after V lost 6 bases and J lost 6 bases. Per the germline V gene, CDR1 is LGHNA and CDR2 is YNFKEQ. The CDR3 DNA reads TGTGCCAGCAGTCCTAGTGCCGGGACAGGGGGCAAGACCCAGTACTTC. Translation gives CASSPSAGTGGKTQYF.

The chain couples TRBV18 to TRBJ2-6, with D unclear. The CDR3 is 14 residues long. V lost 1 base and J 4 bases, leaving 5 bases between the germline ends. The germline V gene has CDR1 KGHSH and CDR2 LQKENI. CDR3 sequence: CASSPLPGANVLTF. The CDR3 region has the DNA TGTGCCAGCTCACCACTCCCCGGGGCCAACGTCCTGACTTTC.

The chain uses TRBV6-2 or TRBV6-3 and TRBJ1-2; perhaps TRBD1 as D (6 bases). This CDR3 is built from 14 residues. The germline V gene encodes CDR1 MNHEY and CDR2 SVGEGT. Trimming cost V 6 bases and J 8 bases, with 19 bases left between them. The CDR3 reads CASRPDRGFLGYTF. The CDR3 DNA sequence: TGTGCCAGCAGACCGGACAGAGGTTTCTTAGGCTACACCTTC.

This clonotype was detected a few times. In DNA form, the CDR3 reads TGCGCCAGCAGCATCGGACAGGAGACAACCATGAACACTGAAGCTTTCTTT. This gives the protein CASSIGQETTMNTEAFF. The genes are TRBV5-1 and TRBJ1-1, with 7 bases that match TRBD1. This CDR3 spans 17 amino acids. The V gene end was trimmed by 4 bases and the J gene end by 0 bases; junction bases not matched to a gene: 12. CDR1 is SGHRS, CDR2 YFSETQ, per germline.

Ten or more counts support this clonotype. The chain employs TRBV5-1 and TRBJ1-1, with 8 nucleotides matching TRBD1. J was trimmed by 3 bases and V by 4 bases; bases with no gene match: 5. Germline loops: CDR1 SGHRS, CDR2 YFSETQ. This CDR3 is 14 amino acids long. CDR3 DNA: TGCGCCAGCAGCACCCTGACAGGGGACACTGAAGCTTTCTTT. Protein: CASSTLTGDTEAFF. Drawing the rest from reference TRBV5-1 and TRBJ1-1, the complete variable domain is KAGVTQTPRYLIKTRGQQVTLSCSPISGHRSVSWYQQTPGQGLQFLFEYFSETQRNKGNFPGRFSGRQFSNSRSEMNVSTLELGDSALYLCASSTLTGDTEAFFGQGTRLTVV.

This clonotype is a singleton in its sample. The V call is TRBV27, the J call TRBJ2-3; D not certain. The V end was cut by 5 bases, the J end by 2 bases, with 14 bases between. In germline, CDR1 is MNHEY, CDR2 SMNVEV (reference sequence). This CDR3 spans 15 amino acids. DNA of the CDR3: TGTGCCAGCAGTCGCAGCCGTGGTTCCACAGATACGCAGTATTTT. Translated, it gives CASSRSRGSTDTQYF.

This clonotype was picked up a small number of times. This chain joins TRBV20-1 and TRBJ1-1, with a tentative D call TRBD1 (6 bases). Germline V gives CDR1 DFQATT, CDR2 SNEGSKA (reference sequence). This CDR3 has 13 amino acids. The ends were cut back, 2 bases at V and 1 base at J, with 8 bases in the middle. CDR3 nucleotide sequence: TGCAGTGCTAGAAGACAGGCGAACACTGAAGCTTTCTTT. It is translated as CSARRQANTEAFF.

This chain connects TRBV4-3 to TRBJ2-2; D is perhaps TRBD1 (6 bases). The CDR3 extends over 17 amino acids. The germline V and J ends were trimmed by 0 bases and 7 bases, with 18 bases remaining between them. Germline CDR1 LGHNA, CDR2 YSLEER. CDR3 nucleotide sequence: TGCGCCAGCAGCCAAGATTTACGGCAGGGGAAGAACGGGGAGCTGTTTTTT. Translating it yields CASSQDLRQGKNGELFF.

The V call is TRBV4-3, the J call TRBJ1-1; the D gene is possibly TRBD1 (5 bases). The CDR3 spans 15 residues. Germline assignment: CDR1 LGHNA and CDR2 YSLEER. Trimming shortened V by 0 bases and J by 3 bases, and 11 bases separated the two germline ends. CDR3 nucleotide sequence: TGCGCCAGCAGCCAAGATTCTGACAGCTACACTGAAGCTTTCTTT. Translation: CASSQDSDSYTEAFF.

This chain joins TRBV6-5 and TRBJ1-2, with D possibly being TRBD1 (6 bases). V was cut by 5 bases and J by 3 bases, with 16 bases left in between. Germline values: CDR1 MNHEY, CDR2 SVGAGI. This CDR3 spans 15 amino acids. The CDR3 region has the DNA TGTGCCAGCAGTAACCTGACAGGAGCCTACTATGGCTACACCTTC. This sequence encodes CASSNLTGAYYGYTF.

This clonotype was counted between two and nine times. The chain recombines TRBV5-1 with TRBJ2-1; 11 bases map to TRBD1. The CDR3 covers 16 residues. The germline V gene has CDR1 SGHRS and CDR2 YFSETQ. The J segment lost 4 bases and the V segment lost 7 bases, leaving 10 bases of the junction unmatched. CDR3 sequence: CASRQTGTGGYNEQFF. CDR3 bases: TGCGCCAGCCGTCAGACCGGGACAGGGGGTTACAATGAGCAGTTCTTC.

This CDR3 is CASSRKGTRADTQYF. The CDR3 DNA sequence: TGTGCCAGCAGTCGCAAGGGGACGCGGGCAGATACGCAGTATTTT. The genes are TRBV7-2 and TRBJ2-3, with D possibly being TRBD1 or TRBD2 (5 bases each). The ends were cut back, 6 bases at V and 4 bases at J, with 17 bases in the middle. The CDR3 extends over 15 amino acids. CDR1 is SGHTA and CDR2 is FQGNSA in the germline V gene. The entire variable domain, with the rest obtained from reference TRBV7-2 and TRBJ2-3, is as follows: GAGVSQSPSNKVTEKGKDVELRCDPISGHTALYWYRQSLGQGLEFLIYFQGNSAPDKSGLPSDRFSAERTGGSVSTLTIQRTQQEDSAVYLCASSRKGTRADTQYFGPGTRLTVL.

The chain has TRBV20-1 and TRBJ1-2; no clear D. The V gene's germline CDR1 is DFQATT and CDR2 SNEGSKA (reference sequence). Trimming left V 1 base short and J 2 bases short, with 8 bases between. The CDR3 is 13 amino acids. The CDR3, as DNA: TGCAGTGCTAGAGTGGCGAGAAACTATGGCTACACCTTC. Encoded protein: CSARVARNYGYTF.

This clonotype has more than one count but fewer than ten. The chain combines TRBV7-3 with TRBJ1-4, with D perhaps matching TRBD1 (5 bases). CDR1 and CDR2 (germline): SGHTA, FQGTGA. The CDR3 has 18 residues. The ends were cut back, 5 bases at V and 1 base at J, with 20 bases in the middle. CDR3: CASSPGHGNYETNEKLFF. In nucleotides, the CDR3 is TGTGCCAGCAGCCCCGGACACGGAAATTATGAAACTAATGAAAAACTGTTTTTT.

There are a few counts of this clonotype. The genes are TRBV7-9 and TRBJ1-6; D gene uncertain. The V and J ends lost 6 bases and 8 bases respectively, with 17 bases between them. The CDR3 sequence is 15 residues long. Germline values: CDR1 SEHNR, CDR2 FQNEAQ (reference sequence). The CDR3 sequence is CASSGEGNHHSPLHF. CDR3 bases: TGTGCCAGCAGTGGGGAAGGGAATCACCATTCACCCCTCCACTTT.

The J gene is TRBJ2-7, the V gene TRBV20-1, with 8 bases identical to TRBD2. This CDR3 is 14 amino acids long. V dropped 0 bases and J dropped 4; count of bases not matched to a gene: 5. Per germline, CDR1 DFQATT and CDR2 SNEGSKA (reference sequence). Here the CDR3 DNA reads TGCAGTGCTAGAGATCAGCGGGGGACTTACGAGCAGTACTTC. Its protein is CSARDQRGTYEQYF.

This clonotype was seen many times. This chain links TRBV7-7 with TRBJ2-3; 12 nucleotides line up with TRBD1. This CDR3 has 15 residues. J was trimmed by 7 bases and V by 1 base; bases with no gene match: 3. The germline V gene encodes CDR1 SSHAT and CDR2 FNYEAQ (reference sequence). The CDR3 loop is CASSLEGTGGHTQYF. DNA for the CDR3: TGTGCCAGCAGCTTAGAAGGGACAGGGGGCCATACGCAGTATTTT.

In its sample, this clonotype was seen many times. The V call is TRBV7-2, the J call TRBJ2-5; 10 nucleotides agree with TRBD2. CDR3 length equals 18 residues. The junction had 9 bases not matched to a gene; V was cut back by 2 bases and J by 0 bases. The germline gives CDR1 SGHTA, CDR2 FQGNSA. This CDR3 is CASSLSSSGGPYQETQYF. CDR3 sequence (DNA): TGTGCCAGCAGCTTATCGTCTAGCGGGGGCCCGTACCAAGAGACCCAGTACTTC.

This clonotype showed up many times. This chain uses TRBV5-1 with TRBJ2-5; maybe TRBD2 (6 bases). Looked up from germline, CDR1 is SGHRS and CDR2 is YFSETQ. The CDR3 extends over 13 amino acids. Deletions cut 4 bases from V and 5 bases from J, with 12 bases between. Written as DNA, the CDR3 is TGCGCCAGCAGCCTCGGGGGAAGGGAGACCCAGTACTTC. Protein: CASSLGGRETQYF. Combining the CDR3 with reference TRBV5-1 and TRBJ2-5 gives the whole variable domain KAGVTQTPRYLIKTRGQQVTLSCSPISGHRSVSWYQQTPGQGLQFLFEYFSETQRNKGNFPGRFSGRQFSNSRSEMNVSTLELGDSALYLCASSLGGRETQYFGPGTRLLVL.

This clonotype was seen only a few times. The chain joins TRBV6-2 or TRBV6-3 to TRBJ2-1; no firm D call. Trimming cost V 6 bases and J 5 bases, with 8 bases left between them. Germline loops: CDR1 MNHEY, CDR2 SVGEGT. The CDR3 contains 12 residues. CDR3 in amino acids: CASSRSHNEQFF. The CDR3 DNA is TGTGCCAGCAGCAGGTCCCACAATGAGCAGTTCTTC.

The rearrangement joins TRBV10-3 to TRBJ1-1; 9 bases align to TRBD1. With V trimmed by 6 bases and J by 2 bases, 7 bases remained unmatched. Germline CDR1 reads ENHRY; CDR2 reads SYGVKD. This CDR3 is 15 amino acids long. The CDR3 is CAIRGLQGANTEAFF. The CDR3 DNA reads TGTGCCATCAGAGGCCTACAGGGGGCAAACACTGAAGCTTTCTTT.

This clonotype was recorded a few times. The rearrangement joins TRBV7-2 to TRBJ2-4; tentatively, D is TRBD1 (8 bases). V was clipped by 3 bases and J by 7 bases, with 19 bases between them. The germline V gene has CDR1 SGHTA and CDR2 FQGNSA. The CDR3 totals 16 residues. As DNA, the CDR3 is TGTGCCAGCAGCTTGGGACCCGGACAGGGAGGGAACATTCAGTACTTC. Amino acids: CASSLGPGQGGNIQYF.